Described below is a single T cell receptor (beta chain) sequence and its context. Participant ages covered about 18 to 95 years across 24 US areas. Cohort 3 donors counted as recovered after two negative PCRs, clearance, or resolved symptoms. Assay: immunoSEQ multiplex PCR; the TCRdb copy retains only in-frame clones and omits some. Of around 290,000 clones detected, around 90% appear once; the ten largest clones hold roughly 1.1%. Trimming cost V 6 bases and J 5 bases; bases outside gene matches: 8. The CDR3 is made up of 14 amino acids. Germline V gene lookup returns CDR1 SQVTM and CDR2 ANQGSEA. This specimen comes from a study of blood T cell repertoires in COVID-19.

This sequence originates from a woman in her twenties or thirties who had recovered from COVID-19. Sequencing input: PBMCs or T cells enriched from blood (not recorded which). The chain has TRBV29-1 and TRBJ2-7; TRBD2 aligns across 12 bases. This CDR3 is CSVPRTSGTNEQYF. The CDR3 nucleotides read TGCAGCGTCCCACGGACTAGCGGGACCAACGAGCAGTACTTC.